This T cell receptor beta chain was observed in a study of shared clonotypes between healthy human individuals. The donors were adults (healthy and HIV-negative) with no recent acute infections or vaccinations. In germline, CDR1 is MDHEN, CDR2 SYDVKM. Trimming at V came to 8 bases and at J to 5 bases, leaving 11 bases not matched to a gene. The CDR3 runs 14 residues. Findings of the study overall: Donor scarcity curtailed the genetic and exposure-history diversity represented herein. Read depth was anticipated to influence clonotype sharing among donors.

In the authors' workflow: There were no quality scores in the junction-only immunoSEQ sequences, so filtering differed. Assay used: immunoSEQ multiplex PCR; TCRdb lists only in-frame clones, some missing. The V and J calls and clone size come from that table; D and trimming were worked out from the DNA. The sample lists around 500,000 clones; less than 80% were seen once. About this clone: What it recognizes is unknown.

The chain has TRBV28 and TRBJ2-7; 8 nucleotides line up with TRBD2. Source material: PBMCs. The sequence derives from a woman aged 40 to 55 in good health. Some clones in this sample may be carry-over from other donors' samples. CDR3 residues: CASGPAGVLDEQYF. CDR3 DNA: TGTGCCAGCGGACCAGCGGGAGTGCTTGACGAGCAGTACTTC.